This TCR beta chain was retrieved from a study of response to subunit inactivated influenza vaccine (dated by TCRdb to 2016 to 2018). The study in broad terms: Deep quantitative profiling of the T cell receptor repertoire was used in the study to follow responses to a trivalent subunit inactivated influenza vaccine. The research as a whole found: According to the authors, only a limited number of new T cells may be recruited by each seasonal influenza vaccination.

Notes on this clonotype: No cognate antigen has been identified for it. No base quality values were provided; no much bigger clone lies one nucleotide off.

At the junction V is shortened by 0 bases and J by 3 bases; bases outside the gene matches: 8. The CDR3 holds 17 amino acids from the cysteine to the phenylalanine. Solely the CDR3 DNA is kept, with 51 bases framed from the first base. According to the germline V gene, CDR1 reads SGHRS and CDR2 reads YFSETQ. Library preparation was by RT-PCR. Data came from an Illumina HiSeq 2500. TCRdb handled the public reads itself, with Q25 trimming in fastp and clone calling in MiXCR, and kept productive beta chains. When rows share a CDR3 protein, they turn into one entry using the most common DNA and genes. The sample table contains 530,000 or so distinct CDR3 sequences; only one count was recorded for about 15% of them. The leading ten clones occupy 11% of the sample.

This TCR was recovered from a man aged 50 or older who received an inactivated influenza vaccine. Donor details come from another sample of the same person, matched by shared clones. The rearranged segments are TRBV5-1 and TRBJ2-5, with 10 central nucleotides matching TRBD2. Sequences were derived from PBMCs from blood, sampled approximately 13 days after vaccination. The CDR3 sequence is CASSLALTSGSEETQYF. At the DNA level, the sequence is TGCGCCAGCAGCTTGGCCCTGACTAGCGGGTCCGAAGAGACCCAGTACTTC.